This T cell receptor (beta chain) was documented in a study of glioma-infiltrating T cells after dendritic cell vaccination. Points from the study as a whole: Higher pretreatment TIL content predicted longer progression-free time and survival.

Comments on this clone: Its matching antigen is unknown.

V was pared by 2 bases and J by 5 bases, with 6 bases between. Looked up from germline, CDR1 is MDHEN and CDR2 is SYDVKM. The CDR3 runs to 12 residues. Time point reported: after dendritic cell vaccination, including at tumor progression/relapse. Up to about 2 ug genomic DNA was used for TCRB CDR3 amplification. Profiling relied on immunoSEQ multiplex PCR, and the TCRdb table lists in-frame clones only, not all of them. The table shows approximately 46,000 clones, with around 91% occurring only once. The receptor comes from a human donor with glioblastoma. The rearrangement uses TRBV28 and TRBJ1-2; no reliable D call. This sample comprised blood, obtained after dendritic cell vaccination. CDR3 loop: CASSLPGYGYTF. CDR3 bases: TGTGCCAGCAGTTTACCGGGGTATGGCTACACCTTC.